Listed below are T cell receptor beta chains from one sample, sequenced in a study of T cells in Graves' hyperthyroidism and ophthalmopathy. A single record per CDR3 protein comes from TCRdb applying MiXCR to the multiplex PCR reads. The sample has approximately 600,000 distinct CDR3 sequences; about 17% are singletons. The sample consisted of blood. Receptor source: a woman aged 25 to 45 with Graves' hyperthyroidism. Both conserved end residues are part of each CDR3. D genes are given only for firm matches. Only part of the rows carry a size: once, few, many, or a class if the clone is expanded.

J gene	V gene	clone size	D gene	CDR3 DNA	CDR3 protein
TRBJ2-5	TRBV2	many	NA	TGTGCCAGCAGTGCCACTAGCAGCGCCCAGTACTTC	CASSATSSAQYF
TRBJ2-2	TRBV20-1	NA	NA	TGCAGTGCCGCCGGCCAGACTTGGGGCGGGGAGCTGTTTTTT	CSAAGQTWGGELFF
TRBJ1-3	TRBV28	few	NA	TGTGCCAGCCTCGGGGTCTCTGGAAACACCATATATTTT	CASLGVSGNTIYF
TRBJ1-1	TRBV5-1	many	TRBD1	TGCGCCAGCAGCTGGGAGGGGACAGGGGCTGAAGCTTTCTTT	CASSWEGTGAEAFF
TRBJ2-3	TRBV29-1	NA	NA	TGCAGCGTTGGGGGGGGGCAGTCCCCAGATACGCAGTATTTT	CSVGGGQSPDTQYF
TRBJ2-7	TRBV7-2	many	TRBD2	TGTGCCAGCAGCCTGGGATTCTCTTTGGCGGGAGAGTACGAGCAGTACTTC	CASSLGFSLAGEYEQYF
TRBJ1-6	TRBV12-3/TRBV12-4	many	TRBD1	TGTGCCAGCAGTCCAGACGACAGGGGTAATTCACCCCTCCACTTT	CASSPDDRGNSPLHF
TRBJ2-1	TRBV19	many	NA	TGTGCCAGTAGGAGGGTAACAAACAATGAGCAGTTCTTC	CASRRVTNNEQFF
TRBJ2-7	TRBV28	many	NA	TGTGCCAGCAGCGATCGGACAGCCTACGAGCAGTACTTC	CASSDRTAYEQYF
TRBJ2-5	TRBV3-1	NA	NA	TGTGCCAGCAGCCGCGTGAAGACCCAGTACTTC	CASSRVKTQYF
TRBJ2-7	TRBV4-3	NA	TRBD2	TGCGCCAGCAGTCACCGAGCGGGAATCTACGAGCAGTACTTC	CASSHRAGIYEQYF
TRBJ2-2	TRBV30	many	TRBD1	TGTGCCTGGAACCAGGGGGCCAACCTTAACACCGGGGAGCTGTTTTTT	CAWNQGANLNTGELFF
TRBJ2-3	TRBV24-1	NA	NA	TGTGCCACCAGTGATACGGGGGCAGTGGGAGATACGCAGTATTTT	CATSDTGAVGDTQYF
TRBJ2-1	TRBV12-3/TRBV12-4	many	NA	TGTGCCAGCAGTTTAGTAGGACCGGGAGACGAGCAGTTCTTC	CASSLVGPGDEQFF
TRBJ2-1	TRBV11-3	many	TRBD2	TGTGCCAGCAGCTTCTTCTTAGCGGGAGGGTACAATGAGCAGTTCTTC	CASSFFLAGGYNEQFF
TRBJ1-1	TRBV29-1	many	NA	TGCAGCGGGGGGATTACTGAAGCTTTCTTT	CSGGITEAFF
TRBJ1-1	TRBV28	many	NA	TGTGCCAGCAGGCCAACAGGGATGGCCACTGAAGCTTTCTTT	CASRPTGMATEAFF
TRBJ2-3	TRBV7-2	many	TRBD2	TGTGCCAGCAGCTTTCTAGCGGGAGCACCGACAGATACGCAGTATTTT	CASSFLAGAPTDTQYF
TRBJ1-4	TRBV7-8	NA	NA	TGTGCCAGCAGCCTGATCGGAGGGAGGGGATTAGAAAAACTGTTTTTT	CASSLIGGRGLEKLFF
TRBJ2-3	TRBV11-2	many	NA	TGTGCCAGCAGCTTAGAAATCGGCACAGATACGCAGTATTTT	CASSLEIGTDTQYF
TRBJ2-7	TRBV4-1	NA	TRBD2	TGCGCCAGCAGCCGGGTCCCCGGGACTAGCTTAAACGAGCAGTACTTC	CASSRVPGTSLNEQYF
TRBJ1-5	TRBV6-2/TRBV6-3	few	NA	TGTGCCAGCAGTGTGCTTTCGGGGGGCCCGTATAGCAATCAGCCCCAGCATTTT	CASSVLSGGPYSNQPQHF
TRBJ2-5	TRBV7-3	many	TRBD1	TGTGCCAGCAGCACTACAGGGGTGGAAGAGACCCAGTACTTC	CASSTTGVEETQYF
TRBJ2-3	TRBV19	NA	TRBD2	TGTGCCAGTAGTTCCTCCGGGACTAGCTTAACAGATACGCAGTATTTT	CASSSSGTSLTDTQYF
TRBJ2-1	TRBV5-5	NA	NA	TGTGCCAGCAGCGTAGGGACTTGGGAGCAGTTCTTC	CASSVGTWEQFF
TRBJ2-7	TRBV5-1	few	NA	TGCGCCAGCAGCTCCCAGGGGGGGGCCCTAACCTACGAGCAGTACTTC	CASSSQGGALTYEQYF
TRBJ1-2	TRBV9	many	NA	TGTGCCAGCAGCCTAACTACAAGCGGCCTACCAAGTAGGGCAAACGCCTATGGCTACACCTTC	CASSLTTSGLPSRANAYGYTF
TRBJ2-7	TRBV20-1	NA	NA	TGCAGTGCTAGAGATCCCAAGGCAGGGACCAACGAGCAGTACTTC	CSARDPKAGTNEQYF
TRBJ2-5	TRBV29-1	many	TRBD1	TGCAGCGTTGATAGACAGGGGGCACAGACCCAGTACTTC	CSVDRQGAQTQYF
TRBJ2-7	TRBV19	few	TRBD1	TGTGCCAGTAGTATCGTACAGGGGCAGGACGAGCAGTACTTC	CASSIVQGQDEQYF
TRBJ2-7	TRBV6-1	few	TRBD2	TGTGCCAGCACTAGCGGGCCCTCCTACGAGCAGTACTTC	CASTSGPSYEQYF
TRBJ2-7	TRBV27	few	TRBD2	TGTGCCAGCAGTTTAGGACTAGCGGTTGCCGAGCAGTACTTC	CASSLGLAVAEQYF
TRBJ2-1	TRBV29-1	few	TRBD2	TGCAGCGTTGAAGCCCCGTGGCGGGGGAATGAGCAGTTCTTC	CSVEAPWRGNEQFF
TRBJ1-5	TRBV12-5	many	TRBD1	TGTGCTAGTGGTGCCATGACAGGGGTGAGCAATCAGCCCCAGCATTTT	CASGAMTGVSNQPQHF
TRBJ2-5	TRBV3-1	many	NA	TGTGCCAGCCAGCTGGTGTACCAAGAGACCCAGTACTTC	CASQLVYQETQYF
TRBJ2-2	TRBV5-8	few	NA	TGTGCCAGCAGCTTGGTGGGTTTCAACACCGGGGAGCTGTTTTTT	CASSLVGFNTGELFF
TRBJ2-1	TRBV2	NA	NA	TGTGCCAGCAGGCCCGACTTAGACAATGAGCAGTTCTTC	CASRPDLDNEQFF
TRBJ2-2	TRBV5-1	few	TRBD2	TGCGCCAGCAGCGTACGTAGCGGGACCGGGGAGCTGTTTTTT	CASSVRSGTGELFF
TRBJ2-3	TRBV11-3	many	NA	TGTGCCAGCAGTGGCGGGGCAGGGGATACGCAGTATTTT	CASSGGAGDTQYF
TRBJ2-2	TRBV7-9	many	TRBD1	TGTGCCAGCAGCGGCAGGGGGACCGGGGAGCTGTTTTTT	CASSGRGTGELFF
TRBJ2-5	TRBV4-3	many	TRBD2	TGCGCCAGCAGCCAAGATGGGCTAGCGGCACAAGAGACCCAGTACTTC	CASSQDGLAAQETQYF
TRBJ2-5	TRBV12-3/TRBV12-4	many	TRBD1	TGTGCCAGCAGTTCCTCCGGGACAGGGGGCGGAGAGACCCAGTACTTC	CASSSSGTGGGETQYF
TRBJ2-1	TRBV7-9	few	TRBD2	TGTGCCAGCAGCTTTCGCGGGAGCGGGGGCAATGAGCAGTTCTTC	CASSFRGSGGNEQFF
TRBJ2-1	TRBV9	few	TRBD2	TGTGCCAGCAGCGGTAGCGGGAGAGCCCTTCACAATGAGCAGTTCTTC	CASSGSGRALHNEQFF
TRBJ2-5	TRBV11-2	many	TRBD2	TGTGCCAGCAGGACTAGCAATCAAGAGACCCAGTACTTC	CASRTSNQETQYF
TRBJ1-5	TRBV30	NA	NA	TGTGCCTGGAGTGTACTTTCGAGTCTAGGGAGGGTGTCGCCCCAGCATTTT	CAWSVLSSLGRVSPQHF
TRBJ2-2	TRBV7-3	NA	NA	TGTGCCAGCAGCTTAGTTTCGGCGAACACCGGGGAGCTGTTTTTT	CASSLVSANTGELFF
TRBJ2-2	TRBV11-2	few	TRBD1	TGTGCCAGCAGCTTATTCCCGCGACAGGGAGACACCGGGGAGCTGTTTTTT	CASSLFPRQGDTGELFF
TRBJ2-1	TRBV6-1	NA	NA	TGTGCCAGCGCCCGCGGGTTCGGTGAGCAGTTCTTC	CASARGFGEQFF
TRBJ2-5	TRBV20-1	many	NA	TGCAGTGCTTGGACGTCGAGGGAGTACTTC	CSAWTSREYF
TRBJ1-2	TRBV6-1	few	TRBD1	TGTGCCAGCAGTGAAGAAGTATGGGACAGGGATCTCCTTCCCCCTTATGGCTACACCTTC	CASSEEVWDRDLLPPYGYTF
TRBJ1-1	TRBV7-2	many	NA	TGTGCCAGCAGCATGTGGGGGGGGTTCACTGAAGCTTTCTTT	CASSMWGGFTEAFF
TRBJ1-2	TRBV28	NA	NA	TGTGCCAGCAGTTACGCCGAGACAGTCTATGGCTACACCTTC	CASSYAETVYGYTF
TRBJ2-1	TRBV28	few	NA	TGTGCCAGCATGGGTTACTCCTACAATGAGCAGTTCTTC	CASMGYSYNEQFF
TRBJ1-1	TRBV5-6	NA	NA	TGTGCCAGCAGCTCTCGTCAAGGAGGTGTAAGGAACACTGAAGCTTTCTTT	CASSSRQGGVRNTEAFF
TRBJ2-3	TRBV5-5	NA	NA	TGTGCCAGCAGCACCGGGACCCTGGAGATGCATACGCAGTATTTT	CASSTGTLEMHTQYF